Shown below are 4 T cell receptor beta chains from a single sample sequenced in a study of blood T cell repertoires in COVID-19. Here immunoSEQ multiplex PCR was the method, and the copy in TCRdb shows in-frame clones only, minus some. The repertoire holds under 40,000 clones, around 86% seen once, with roughly 6.1% in the top ten. The sample consisted of peripheral blood. Receptors were obtained from a human donor in a cohort sampled during active COVID-19.

This rearrangement joins TRBV6-5 to TRBJ2-3; D might be TRBD1 (6 bases). V lost 7 bases and J lost 0, with 14 bases in between. Germline V gene data show CDR1 as MNHEY and CDR2 as SVGAGI. CDR3 length: 15 residues. The CDR3 reads CASTLNTGSTDTQYF. Written as DNA, the CDR3 is TGTGCCAGCACCCTTAACACAGGGAGCACAGATACGCAGTATTTT.

The CDR3 bases are TGTGCCAGCAGTGTTGCGAGAATGAACACTGAAGCTTTCTTT. Translation gives CASSVARMNTEAFF. The gene calls are TRBV2 and TRBJ1-1; D is ambiguous. The germline V gene has CDR1 SNHLY and CDR2 FYNNEI. The CDR3 spans 14 residues. Deletions cut 4 bases from V and 0 bases from J, with 9 bases between.

The rearrangement joins TRBV6-9 to TRBJ2-7; TRBD1 matches at 10 bases. Germline values: CDR1 MNHGY, CDR2 SVAAGI. This CDR3 is 14 amino acids long. The J segment lost 5 bases and the V segment lost 7 bases, leaving 8 bases of the junction unmatched. CDR3 DNA sequence: TGTGCCAGCACCTCGACAGGGGGCCAGGACGAGCAGTACTTC. Translation: CASTSTGGQDEQYF.

The rearrangement links TRBV6-8 to TRBJ2-1, with D perhaps matching TRBD1 (6 bases). CDR3 length: 15 amino acids. Trimming left V 11 bases short and J 9 bases short, with 26 bases between. Germline assignment: CDR1 MNHGY and CDR2 SAAAGT. The CDR3 loop reads CAQPRRQVGWGEQFF. The CDR3 nucleotides read TGTGCCCAACCCAGGCGACAGGTGGGTTGGGGTGAGCAGTTCTTC.